Following are 20 T cell receptor beta chains from one sample sequenced in a study of blood T cell repertoires in COVID-19. TCRdb's copy holds only in-frame clones and misses some; the assay was immunoSEQ multiplex PCR. The table lists about 52,000 clones, about 90% of them singletons. The specimen was peripheral blood. The origin of the receptors is a human donor with active COVID-19. The donor label of this sample is uncertain.

This clone has a single count. The CDR3 nucleotides are TGTGCCAGCCAGACAGGGTTCAACACTGAAGCTTTCTTT. Encoded protein: CASQTGFNTEAFF. The chain uses TRBV14 and TRBJ1-1; 7 positions agree with TRBD1. V lost 8 bases, J lost 2 bases, and 5 bases stayed unmatched. Germline V CDR1 and CDR2: SGHDN, FVKESK. The CDR3 is made up of 13 amino acids.

The chain recombines TRBV19 with TRBJ2-7, with TRBD2 as a possible D gene (6 bases). Germline CDR1 LNHDA, CDR2 SQIVND (reference sequence). This CDR3 contains 14 residues. The ends were cut back, 5 bases at V and 2 bases at J, with 13 bases in the middle. The chain's CDR3 is CASSPKTGAYEQYF. CDR3 bases: TGTGCCAGTAGTCCCAAGACGGGGGCCTACGAGCAGTACTTC.

Here the CDR3 reads CASSLKGLGQPQHF. The DNA of the CDR3 is TGTGCCAGCAGTCTCAAAGGACTTGGTCAGCCCCAGCATTTT. The chain has TRBV6-6 and TRBJ1-5, with D unresolved. V lost 5 bases, J lost 6 bases, and 14 bases lay in between. This CDR3 spans 14 amino acids. CDR1 MNHNY and CDR2 SVGAGI come from the germline V gene (reference sequence).

The chain employs TRBV19 and TRBJ1-5, with 8 nucleotides matching TRBD1. CDR3 length: 18 residues. Germline V gene sequence: CDR1 LNHDA, CDR2 SQIVND (reference sequence). Germline trimming cut 7 bases from V and 1 base from J; bases unmatched to any gene: 15. CDR3 sequence (DNA): TGTGCCAGTACTGGAGGGAGACAGGGGCGTGGAAGCAATCAGCCCCAGCATTTT. Translated: CASTGGRQGRGSNQPQHF.

V usage is TRBV5-1 and J usage is TRBJ1-1; no reliable D call. V lost 0 bases to trimming and J lost 0 bases, with 3 bases between them. CDR1 SGHRS and CDR2 YFSETQ come from the germline V gene. CDR3 length: 13 residues. Here the CDR3 DNA reads TGCGCCAGCAGCTTGGTCTTGAACACTGAAGCTTTCTTT. It translates to CASSLVLNTEAFF.

CDR3 residues: CASTRQGSNYGYTF. The CDR3 DNA reads as TGTGCCAGTACGAGACAGGGGTCTAACTATGGCTACACCTTC. The chain employs TRBV19 and TRBJ1-2; 8 positions agree with TRBD1. CDR1 and CDR2 from the germline V gene are LNHDA and SQIVND (reference sequence). The CDR3 extends over 14 amino acids. The V gene end was trimmed by 7 bases and the J gene end by 0 bases; junction bases not matched to a gene: 4.

This chain links TRBV7-9 with TRBJ2-7; D gene uncertain. Germline lookup yields CDR1 SEHNR and CDR2 FQNEAQ (reference sequence). The CDR3 contains 12 residues. Trimming stripped 1 base from V and 6 bases from J, with 7 bases between. The CDR3 here is CASSLVGREQYF. In nucleotides, the CDR3 is TGTGCCAGCAGCTTAGTTGGGCGCGAGCAGTACTTC.

The J gene is TRBJ1-6, the V gene TRBV10-3, with unresolved D. CDR3 length: 14 amino acids. The germline CDR1 and CDR2 sequences are ENHRY and SYGVKD. V lost 4 bases to trimming and J lost 10 bases, with 14 bases between them. This chain's CDR3 is CAISGPSGDSPLHF. The CDR3 coding sequence is TGTGCCATCAGTGGGCCCTCGGGAGACTCACCCCTCCACTTT.

This rearrangement joins TRBV5-1 to TRBJ2-1; D possibly corresponds to TRBD1 (6 bases). The CDR3 totals 13 residues. Looked up from germline, CDR1 is SGHRS and CDR2 is YFSETQ. Trimming left V 3 bases short and J 7 bases short, with 11 bases between. DNA of the CDR3: TGCGCCAGCAGCTACTCACAGGGAAATGAGCAGTTCTTC. Protein: CASSYSQGNEQFF.

The sample holds a few counts of this clone. V is TRBV7-9 and J is TRBJ1-6, with D tentatively TRBD1 (6 bases). With 3 bases removed from V and 8 bases from J, the gap between germline ends came to 17 bases. The CDR3 runs to 16 residues. From germline, CDR1 is SEHNR and CDR2 FQNEAQ (reference sequence). CDR3 amino acids: CASSLGHRDVDSPLHF. CDR3 bases: TGTGCCAGCAGCTTGGGCCACAGGGATGTGGATTCACCCCTCCACTTT. The complete variable domain, with remaining parts taken from reference TRBV7-9 and TRBJ1-6, reads DTGVSQNPRHKITKRGQNVTFRCDPISEHNRLYWYRQTLGQGPEFLTYFQNEAQLEKSRLLSDRFSAERPKGSFSTLEIQRTEQGDSAMYLCASSLGHRDVDSPLHFGNGTRLTVT.

The rearrangement joins TRBV11-2 to TRBJ1-3; no clear D. The V gene lost 5 bases and the J gene lost 0 bases, with 8 bases spanning the gap. This CDR3 spans 14 amino acids. Per the germline V gene, CDR1 is SGHAT and CDR2 is FQNNGV. This CDR3 is CASSPTDSGNTIYF. The DNA for the CDR3 is TGTGCCAGCAGCCCAACAGACTCTGGAAACACCATATATTTT.

This chain links TRBV5-6 with TRBJ2-1; weak D call: TRBD1 (6 bases). CDR1 and CDR2 (germline): SGHDT, YYEEEE. V was pared by 7 bases and J by 3 bases, with 14 bases between. This CDR3 region has 14 residues. CDR3 sequence (DNA): TGTGCCAGCGTTGACAGGTTAGGCTACAATGAGCAGTTCTTC. Protein product: CASVDRLGYNEQFF.

The chain links TRBV5-5 to TRBJ2-2; no firm D call. The CDR3 is 15 amino acids. CDR1 SGHKS and CDR2 YYEKEE come from the germline V gene (reference sequence). V lost 4 bases, J lost 4 bases, and 14 bases lay in between. CDR3 in amino acids: CASSRERESTGELFF. The CDR3 nucleotides are TGTGCCAGCAGCCGTGAGCGAGAGTCCACCGGGGAGCTGTTTTTT.

The chain is built from TRBV11-2 and TRBJ1-1; a possible D gene is TRBD1 (5 bases). CDR3 length: 15 amino acids. V lost 6 bases to trimming and J lost 0 bases, with 14 bases between them. Germline V gene data show CDR1 as SGHAT and CDR2 as FQNNGV. The CDR3 DNA is TGTGCCAGCAGACAAGCGGGACCCATGAACACTGAAGCTTTCTTT. Its protein product is CASRQAGPMNTEAFF.

The chain has TRBV18 and TRBJ2-5; 11 positions match TRBD1. CDR1 is KGHSH, CDR2 LQKENI, per germline. The CDR3 is 15 residues long. The V gene end was trimmed by 3 bases and the J gene end by 5 bases; junction bases not matched to a gene: 5. CDR3 loop: CASSPRTGGEETQYF. CDR3 in DNA: TGTGCCAGCTCACCTAGGACAGGGGGCGAGGAGACCCAGTACTTC.

This sequence joins TRBV4-3 and TRBJ2-7; 10 bases fit TRBD2. The V segment lost 1 base and the J segment 3 bases; nucleotides outside the gene matches: 3. The CDR3 consists of 15 residues. Germline CDR1 reads LGHNA; CDR2 reads YSLEER. The CDR3 nucleotides are TGCGCCAGCAGCCAAGGGACTAGCGGAAACTACGAGCAGTACTTC. This encodes CASSQGTSGNYEQYF.

The chain recombines TRBV5-1 with TRBJ1-4; TRBD1 agrees at 7 bases. With 0 bases clipped from V and 6 bases from J, the junction kept 2 bases outside the gene matches. The CDR3 sequence is 14 residues long. CDR1 is SGHRS and CDR2 is YFSETQ in the germline V gene. CDR3 sequence: CASSLGGGDEKLFF. Written as DNA, the CDR3 is TGCGCCAGCAGCTTGGGAGGGGGCGATGAAAAACTGTTTTTT.

The rearrangement joins TRBV7-6 to TRBJ1-3; D might be TRBD1 (5 bases). The germline V gene has CDR1 SGHVS and CDR2 FNYEAQ. CDR3 size: 17 residues. Trimming took off 5 bases at V and 0 bases at J, with 17 bases between the two ends. CDR3 loop: CASSQPTVARSGNTIYF. The CDR3 nucleotides are TGTGCCAGCAGCCAGCCGACAGTTGCCCGCTCTGGAAACACCATATATTTT.

The chain joins TRBV4-3 to TRBJ2-5, with 8 bases that match TRBD2. Trimming cost V 0 bases and J 5 bases; bases outside gene matches: 11. Germline CDR1 and CDR2: LGHNA and YSLEER. The CDR3 has 17 residues. The CDR3 loop is CASSQEGRRGGRETQYF. The CDR3 nucleotides read TGCGCCAGCAGCCAAGAAGGTCGACGGGGGGGCCGTGAGACCCAGTACTTC.

The chain employs TRBV19 and TRBJ1-5; tentatively, D is TRBD1 (6 bases). This CDR3 is built from 13 residues. Germline lookup yields CDR1 LNHDA and CDR2 SQIVND (reference sequence). The V end was cut by 7 bases, the J end by 3 bases, with 10 bases between. Written as DNA, the CDR3 is TGTGCCAGTAATCGACAGGTCAATCAGCCCCAGCATTTT. Residues: CASNRQVNQPQHF.